The 14 T cell receptor beta chains below were found in one sample sequenced in a study of response to subunit inactivated influenza vaccine. Each CDR3 protein gets one entry after TCRdb re-called the RT-PCR reads with MiXCR. The sample holds a few hundred thousand distinct CDR3 sequences; approximately 10% are singletons and the top ten take 11%. These data were likewise used in another study, on T cells expressing NK-cell markers. From that second work: The TCR beta cDNA came from 5'RACE template switching with UMIs.

The sequencing here drew on PBMCs from blood, taken on the day of vaccination. These receptors originate from a man aged 45-60 years who received an inactivated influenza vaccine.

This clonotype was seen repeatedly, ten times or more. The chain combines TRBV20-1 with TRBJ2-1; D gene ambiguous. Trimming left V 2 bases short and J 4 bases short, with 12 bases between. Germline V gives CDR1 DFQATT, CDR2 SNEGSKA (reference sequence). The CDR3 totals 14 residues. CDR3 bases: TGCAGTGCTAGATGGGTAGTAGGGTACAATGAGCAGTTCTTC. It is translated as CSARWVVGYNEQFF.

This clonotype was detected only a few times. The chain recombines TRBV7-8 with TRBJ2-7; D is perhaps TRBD1 (6 bases). CDR1 is SGHVS, CDR2 FQNEAQ, per germline. The V end was cut by 6 bases, the J end by 2 bases, with 17 bases between. This CDR3 is built from 15 residues. The DNA for the CDR3 is TGTGCCAGCAGACCAACCCGGGACAACGCCTACGAGCAGTACTTC. It encodes CASRPTRDNAYEQYF.

This clonotype was recorded a few times. This rearrangement joins TRBV7-9 to TRBJ1-1, with D uncertain. V was pared by 8 bases and J by 4 bases, with 5 bases between. Germline V CDR1 and CDR2: SEHNR, FQNEAQ (reference sequence). The CDR3 is 10 residues long. CDR3: CASGGTEAFF. Written as DNA, the CDR3 is TGTGCCAGCGGAGGCACTGAAGCTTTCTTT. The full variable domain, completed using reference TRBV7-9 and TRBJ1-1, is DTGVSQNPRHKITKRGQNVTFRCDPISEHNRLYWYRQTLGQGPEFLTYFQNEAQLEKSRLLSDRFSAERPKGSFSTLEIQRTEQGDSAMYLCASGGTEAFFGQGTRLTVV.

This clonotype appeared many times. V usage is TRBV5-1 and J usage is TRBJ2-5; possible D gene TRBD1, 6 bases. V was trimmed by 0 bases and J by 2 bases, leaving 8 bases between them. Looked up from germline, CDR1 is SGHRS and CDR2 is YFSETQ. The CDR3 spans 14 residues. The CDR3 protein is CASSLEGHQETQYF. In nucleotides, the CDR3 is TGCGCCAGCAGCTTGGAGGGACATCAAGAGACCCAGTACTTC.

This clonotype was seen a handful of times. The rearrangement uses TRBV10-3 and TRBJ2-3, with D possibly being TRBD1 (6 bases). The CDR3 extends over 18 amino acids. Germline V gene sequence: CDR1 ENHRY, CDR2 SYGVKD. The V end lost 10 bases, the J end lost 2 bases, and 28 bases lay between the germline ends. The CDR3 spells CATHGSTGTPYNTDTQYF. CDR3 bases: TGTGCCACCCACGGGTCAACCGGGACACCTTACAACACAGATACGCAGTATTTT.

This clonotype was seen a handful of times. The chain recombines TRBV4-2 with TRBJ1-6; no definite D call. Trimming took off 0 bases at V and 11 bases at J, with 8 bases between the two ends. Germline V gene sequence: CDR1 LGHNA, CDR2 YNFKEQ. The CDR3 runs 13 residues. The DNA for the CDR3 is TGTGCCAGCAGCCAAGAACCGGGAACACCCCTCCACTTT. This codes for CASSQEPGTPLHF.

In its sample, this clonotype was seen a few times. J is TRBJ2-5 and V is TRBV7-2, with no clear D. V was cut by 5 bases and J by 2 bases, with 15 bases left in between. The CDR3 spans 15 residues. Looked up from germline, CDR1 is SGHTA and CDR2 is FQGNSA. CDR3 sequence (DNA): TGTGCCAGCAGCCAAGGTTTCTACTTACAAGAGACCCAGTACTTC. Translated: CASSQGFYLQETQYF.

The chain is built from TRBV20-1 and TRBJ1-2; 9 positions match TRBD1. The ends lost 1 base at V and 4 bases at J; junction bases unmatched: 7. This CDR3 region has 15 residues. Germline-derived CDR1 and CDR2 are DFQATT and SNEGSKA (reference sequence). The CDR3 region is CSARAPGQGVYGYTF. DNA of the CDR3: TGCAGTGCTAGAGCTCCGGGACAGGGTGTCTATGGCTACACCTTC.

The chain carries TRBV6-6 and TRBJ2-5; 7 bases agree with TRBD2. The V and J ends lost 6 bases and 4 bases, in that order; junction bases with no gene match: 5. CDR3 length: 13 residues. CDR1 is MNHNY and CDR2 is SVGAGI in the germline V gene (reference sequence). CDR3 DNA: TGTGCCAGCAGCAACGGGGGGACAGAGACCCAGTACTTC. Translation gives CASSNGGTETQYF.

The rearrangement uses TRBV29-1 and TRBJ2-3; 9 bases match TRBD2. The CDR3 loop spans 15 amino acids. V dropped 7 bases and J dropped 2; count of bases not matched to a gene: 10. Germline loops: CDR1 SQVTM, CDR2 ANQGSEA. CDR3 residues: CSGATAGGPTDTQYF. The DNA for the CDR3 is TGCAGCGGTGCCACGGCGGGAGGGCCCACAGATACGCAGTATTTT.

This clonotype was found a few times. J is TRBJ2-1 and V is TRBV10-3, with 7 bases aligning to TRBD1. J gave up 5 bases and V 3 bases, and 13 bases lay outside the gene matches. Germline lookup yields CDR1 ENHRY and CDR2 SYGVKD. The CDR3 consists of 17 residues. Written as DNA, the CDR3 is TGTGCCATCAGTGACCCCCACAGACAGGGAGAAAACAATGAGCAGTTCTTC. Its protein product is CAISDPHRQGENNEQFF.

This clonotype was detected many times. The J gene is TRBJ1-2, the V gene TRBV12-3 or TRBV12-4; no firm D call. The ends were cut back, 4 bases at V and 3 bases at J, with 6 bases in the middle. The CDR3 spans 12 residues. As DNA, the CDR3 is TGTGCCAGCAGTTACGGGGACTATGGCTACACCTTC. This codes for CASSYGDYGYTF.

The chain employs TRBV5-1 and TRBJ2-2, with D uncertain. The CDR3 has 14 amino acids. Between the trimmed V and J ends, which lost 0 bases and 6 bases, there was a span of 9 bases. Germline lookup yields CDR1 SGHRS and CDR2 YFSETQ. The CDR3 nucleotides are TGCGCCAGCAGCTTGGATTTTGTGCCCGGGGAGCTGTTTTTT. It encodes CASSLDFVPGELFF.

This clonotype was counted only a few times. The CDR3 DNA reads as TGTGCCAGCGGGAATCCCTCCTACGAGCAGTACTTC. Protein: CASGNPSYEQYF. The chain uses TRBV3-1 and TRBJ2-7; D gene unclear. CDR3 length: 12 amino acids. Germline V gives CDR1 LGHDT, CDR2 YNNKEL (reference sequence). V lost 8 bases to trimming and J lost 0 bases, with 8 bases between them.